The present TCR beta chain was sequenced within a study of T cell changes during pregnancy in multiple sclerosis. V was pared by 5 bases and J by 5 bases, with 12 bases between. The CDR3 runs 13 residues. The V gene's germline CDR1 is LGHNA and CDR2 YSLEER. Measured with immunoSEQ multiplex PCR; TCRdb has only the in-frame clones, and not every one. The sample shows 100,000 or so clones, about 91% of them seen only once. This sample comprised peripheral blood, obtained in the second trimester of pregnancy. This sequence joins TRBV4-3 and TRBJ2-5; the D gene is possibly TRBD2 (5 bases). The sequence came from a female donor with multiple sclerosis, enrolled in a pregnancy study. As DNA, the CDR3 is TGCGCCAGCAGCTCACTAGGCGCGGAGACCCAGTACTTC. Residues: CASSSLGAETQYF.